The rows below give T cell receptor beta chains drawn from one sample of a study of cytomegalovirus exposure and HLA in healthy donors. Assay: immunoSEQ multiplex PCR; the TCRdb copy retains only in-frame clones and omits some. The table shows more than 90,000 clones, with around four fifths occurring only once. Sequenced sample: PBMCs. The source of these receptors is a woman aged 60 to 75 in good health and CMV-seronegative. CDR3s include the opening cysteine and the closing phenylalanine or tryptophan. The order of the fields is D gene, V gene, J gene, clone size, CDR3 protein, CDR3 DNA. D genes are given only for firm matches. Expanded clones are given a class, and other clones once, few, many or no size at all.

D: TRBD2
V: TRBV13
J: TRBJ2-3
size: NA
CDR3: CASSTGLGDTQYF
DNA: TGTGCCAGCAGCACGGGACTAGGGGATACGCAGTATTTT

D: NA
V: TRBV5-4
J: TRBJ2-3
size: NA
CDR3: CASSLPRAGPSTDTQYF
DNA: TGTGCCAGCAGCTTGCCTCGTGCGGGTCCTAGCACAGATACGCAGTATTTT

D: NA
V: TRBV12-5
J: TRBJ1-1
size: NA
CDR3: CASGFSRMNTEAFF
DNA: TGTGCTAGTGGTTTCTCCAGGATGAACACTGAAGCTTTCTTT

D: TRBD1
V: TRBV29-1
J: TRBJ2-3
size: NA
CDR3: CSALTGGTDTQYF
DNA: TGCAGCGCACTGACAGGGGGAACAGATACGCAGTATTTT

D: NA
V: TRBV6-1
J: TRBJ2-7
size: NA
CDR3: CASNQGIYEQYF
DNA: TGTGCCAGCAATCAGGGGATCTACGAGCAGTACTTC

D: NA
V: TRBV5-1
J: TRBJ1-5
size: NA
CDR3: CASSLTPGGNQPQHF
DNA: TGCGCCAGCAGCTTGACCCCAGGGGGCAATCAGCCCCAGCATTTT

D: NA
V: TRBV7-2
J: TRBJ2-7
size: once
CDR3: CASSLVSQGSYEQYF
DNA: TGTGCCAGCAGCTTAGTATCCCAGGGGTCCTACGAGCAGTACTTC

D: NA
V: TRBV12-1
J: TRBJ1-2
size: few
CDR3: CASSSSSYGYTF
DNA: TGTGCCAGCAGCTCTTCGAGCTATGGCTACACCTTC

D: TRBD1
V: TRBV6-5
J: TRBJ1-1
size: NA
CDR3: CASSYLPRGRNTEAFF
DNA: TGTGCCAGCAGTTACCTACCCAGGGGGCGGAACACTGAAGCTTTCTTT

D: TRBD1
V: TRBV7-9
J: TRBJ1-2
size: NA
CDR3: CASSATADRAGYTF
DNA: TGTGCCAGCAGCGCCACGGCGGACAGGGCTGGCTACACCTTC

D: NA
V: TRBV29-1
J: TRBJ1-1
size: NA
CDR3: CSVLWNREYGAFF
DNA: TGCAGCGTGCTATGGAACAGGGAGTACGGAGCTTTCTTT

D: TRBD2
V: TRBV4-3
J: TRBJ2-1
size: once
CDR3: CASSAGLAAYNEQFF
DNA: TGCGCCAGCAGCGCCGGACTAGCGGCCTACAATGAGCAGTTCTTC

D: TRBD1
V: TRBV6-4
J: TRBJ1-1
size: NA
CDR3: CASRPSGGTMNTEAFF
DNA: TGTGCCAGCCGCCCCTCAGGGGGAACCATGAACACTGAAGCTTTCTTT

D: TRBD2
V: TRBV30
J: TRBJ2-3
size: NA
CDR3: CAWSVGSGRGTDTQYF
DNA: TGTGCCTGGAGTGTAGGTTCAGGGAGGGGCACAGATACGCAGTATTTT

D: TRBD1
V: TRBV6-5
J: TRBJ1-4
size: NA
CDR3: CASRTGGGDEKLFF
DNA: TGTGCCAGCCGAACGGGAGGGGGCGATGAAAAACTGTTTTTT

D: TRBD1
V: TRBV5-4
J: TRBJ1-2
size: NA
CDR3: CASSRTGNYGYTF
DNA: TGTGCCAGCAGCCGGACAGGCAACTATGGCTACACCTTC

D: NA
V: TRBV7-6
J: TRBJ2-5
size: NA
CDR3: CASSFGHQETQYF
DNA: TGTGCCAGCAGCTTTGGGCATCAAGAGACCCAGTACTTC

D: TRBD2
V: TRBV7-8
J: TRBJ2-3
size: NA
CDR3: CASSTGTRGGDTQYF
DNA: TGTGCCAGCAGCACCGGGACACGGGGGGGAGATACGCAGTATTTT

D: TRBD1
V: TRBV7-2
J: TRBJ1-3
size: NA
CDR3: CASSPGQGAGNTIYF
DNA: TGTGCCAGCAGCCCCGGACAGGGAGCCGGAAACACCATATATTTT

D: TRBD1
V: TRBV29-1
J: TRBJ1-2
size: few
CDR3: CSVDRGNGYTF
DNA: TGCAGCGTTGACAGGGGGAATGGCTACACCTTC

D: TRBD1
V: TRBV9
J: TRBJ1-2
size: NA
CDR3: CASSVGTGGDGYTF
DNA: TGTGCCAGCAGCGTGGGGACAGGGGGAGATGGCTACACCTTC

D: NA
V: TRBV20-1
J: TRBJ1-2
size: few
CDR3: CSAPFGDGYTF
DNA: TGCAGTGCTCCCTTCGGGGATGGCTACACCTTC

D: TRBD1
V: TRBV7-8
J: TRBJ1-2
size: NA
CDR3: CASSPRTGGVVGYTF
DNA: TGTGCCAGCAGCCCGAGAACAGGGGGCGTCGTTGGCTACACCTTC

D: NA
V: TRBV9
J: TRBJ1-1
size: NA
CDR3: CASSVDMNTEAFF
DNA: TGTGCCAGCAGCGTAGATATGAACACTGAAGCTTTCTTT

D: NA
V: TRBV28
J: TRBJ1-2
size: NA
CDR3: CAISQGGYGYTF
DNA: TGTGCCATTTCACAGGGCGGCTATGGCTACACCTTC

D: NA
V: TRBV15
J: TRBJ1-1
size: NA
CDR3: CATSRVRGTEAFF
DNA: TGTGCCACCAGCAGGGTTAGAGGGACTGAAGCTTTCTTT

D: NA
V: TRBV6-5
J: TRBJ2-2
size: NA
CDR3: CASSYGHSTGELFF
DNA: TGTGCCAGCAGTTACGGGCACAGCACCGGGGAGCTGTTTTTT

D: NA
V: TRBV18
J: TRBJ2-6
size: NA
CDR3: CASSPPLVLSGANVLTF
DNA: TGTGCCAGCTCTCCTCCACTTGTTTTATCTGGGGCCAACGTCCTGACTTTC

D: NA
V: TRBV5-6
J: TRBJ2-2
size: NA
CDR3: CASSLGQTHYTGELFF
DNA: TGTGCCAGCAGCTTAGGACAGACACATTACACCGGGGAGCTGTTTTTT